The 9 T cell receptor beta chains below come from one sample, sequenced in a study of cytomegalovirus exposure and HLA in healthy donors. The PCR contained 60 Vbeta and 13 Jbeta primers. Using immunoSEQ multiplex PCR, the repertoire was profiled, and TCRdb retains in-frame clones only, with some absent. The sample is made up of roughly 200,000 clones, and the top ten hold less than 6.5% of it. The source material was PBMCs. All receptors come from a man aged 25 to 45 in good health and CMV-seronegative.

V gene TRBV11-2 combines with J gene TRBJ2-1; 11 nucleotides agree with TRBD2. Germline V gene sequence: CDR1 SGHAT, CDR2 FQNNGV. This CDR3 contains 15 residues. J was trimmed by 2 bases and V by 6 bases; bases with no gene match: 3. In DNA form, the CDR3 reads TGTGCCAGCAGGCGACTAGCGGGACCCTACAATGAGCAGTTCTTC. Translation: CASRRLAGPYNEQFF.

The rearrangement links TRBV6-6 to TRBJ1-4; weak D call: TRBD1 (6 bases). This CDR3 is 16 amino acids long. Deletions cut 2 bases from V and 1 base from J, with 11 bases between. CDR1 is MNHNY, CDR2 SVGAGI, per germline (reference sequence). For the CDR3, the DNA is TGTGCCAGCAGTTACGAACAGGGACGAACTAATGAAAAACTGTTTTTT. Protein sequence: CASSYEQGRTNEKLFF.

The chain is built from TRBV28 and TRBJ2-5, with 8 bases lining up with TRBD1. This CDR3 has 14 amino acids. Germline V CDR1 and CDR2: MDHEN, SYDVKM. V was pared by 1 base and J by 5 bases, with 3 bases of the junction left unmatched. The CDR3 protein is CASSLSGGRETQYF. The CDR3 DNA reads TGTGCCAGCAGTTTATCAGGGGGCCGGGAGACCCAGTACTTC.

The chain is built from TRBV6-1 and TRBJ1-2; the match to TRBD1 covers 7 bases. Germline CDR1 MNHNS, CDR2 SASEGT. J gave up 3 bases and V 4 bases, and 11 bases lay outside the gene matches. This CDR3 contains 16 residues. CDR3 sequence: CASSVQRTGTDYGYTF. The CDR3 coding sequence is TGTGCCAGCAGTGTGCAAAGGACCGGGACAGACTATGGCTACACCTTC.

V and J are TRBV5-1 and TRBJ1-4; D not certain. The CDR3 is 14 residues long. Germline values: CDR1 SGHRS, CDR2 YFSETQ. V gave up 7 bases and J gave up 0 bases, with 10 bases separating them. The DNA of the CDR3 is TGCGCCAGCGGAGACTCCTCAACTAATGAAAAACTGTTTTTT. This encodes CASGDSSTNEKLFF.

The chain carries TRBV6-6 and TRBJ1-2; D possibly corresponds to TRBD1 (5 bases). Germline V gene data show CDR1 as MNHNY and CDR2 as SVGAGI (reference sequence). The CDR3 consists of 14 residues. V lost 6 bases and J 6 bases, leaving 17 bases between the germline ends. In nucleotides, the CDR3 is TGTGCCAGCAGACCCTCGGGCAGGGAGGATGGCTACACCTTC. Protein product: CASRPSGREDGYTF.

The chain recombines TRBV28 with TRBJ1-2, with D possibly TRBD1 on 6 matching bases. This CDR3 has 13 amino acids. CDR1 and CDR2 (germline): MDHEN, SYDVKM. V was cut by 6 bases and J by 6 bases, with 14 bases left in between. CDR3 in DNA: TGTGCCAGCAGACCGAGGGGGAGTGATGGCTACACCTTC. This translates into CASRPRGSDGYTF.

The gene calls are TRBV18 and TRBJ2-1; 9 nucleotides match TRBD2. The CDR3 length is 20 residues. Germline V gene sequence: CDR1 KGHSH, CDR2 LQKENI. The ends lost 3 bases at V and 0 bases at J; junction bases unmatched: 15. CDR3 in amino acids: CASSPGAASGTLSSYNEQFF. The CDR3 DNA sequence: TGTGCCAGCTCACCCGGGGCGGCTAGCGGGACGTTGAGCTCCTACAATGAGCAGTTCTTC.

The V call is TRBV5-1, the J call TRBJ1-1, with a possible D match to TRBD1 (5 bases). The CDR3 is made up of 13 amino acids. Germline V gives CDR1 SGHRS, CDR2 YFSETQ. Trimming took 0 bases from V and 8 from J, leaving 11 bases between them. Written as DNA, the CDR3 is TGCGCCAGCAGCTTGGAAGCTCGGACAGAAGCTTTCTTT. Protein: CASSLEARTEAFF.